The TCR beta chain described here comes from a study of T cell responses to AZD1222 COVID-19 vaccine. Study-wide results and limits: Sampling that yielded the repertoires occurred only after the peak T cell response.

This CDR3 is 13 amino acids long. Germline CDR1 reads LNHNV; CDR2 reads YYDKDF (reference sequence). V was clipped by 11 bases and J by 5 bases, with 15 bases between them. A word on this clone: Antigen: not known.

Only in-frame clones appear in the TCRdb table, and some are missing; sequencing was by immunoSEQ multiplex PCR. The sample lists around 120,000 clones; more than 85% were seen once. This receptor was identified in an adult in good health. This sequence joins TRBV15 and TRBJ1-4, with D perhaps TRBD1 (6 bases). The material was peripheral blood, obtained on day 0 of AZD1222 vaccination. In nucleotides, the CDR3 is TGTGCCGCTCACAGGGACCTAAATGAAAAACTGTTTTTT. Translating it yields CAAHRDLNEKLFF. Based on the CDR3 plus reference TRBV15 and TRBJ1-4, the full variable domain is DAMVIQNPRYQVTQFGKPVTLSCSQTLNHNVMYWYQQKSSQAPKLLFHYYDKDFNNEADTPDNFQSRRPNTSFCFLDIRSPGLGDTAMYLCAAHRDLNEKLFFGSGTQLSVL.